The clone carrying this T cell receptor beta chain was observed a single time. Its antigen is undetermined. Each CDR3 protein is one row after TCRdb ran MiXCR on the reads. The data show about 770,000 distinct CDR3 sequences, with 25% to 35% seen just once and 10% to 15% held by the top ten. Trimming pared 4 bases from V and 6 bases from J, leaving 13 bases between. This CDR3 has 13 residues. The data derive from a study of T cell repertoires in cytomegalovirus infection. Whole-study context: Public TCR beta signatures were indicative of both CMV infection and a matching HLA type.

Sequences were derived from cultured CD8+ T cells from PBMCs, sampled from culture after CMV antigen stimulation. The rearrangement joins TRBV12-3 or TRBV12-4 to TRBJ2-7; D gene unclear. The receptor was derived from a human donor in good health (CMV status not recorded). Some clones in this sample may be carry-over from other donors' samples. In DNA, the CDR3 is TGTGCCAGCAGTTGGCTATCGGACGGCGAGCAGTACTTC. Its translation is CASSWLSDGEQYF.